What follows is one TCR beta chain and its context. Antigen: not known. Produced via immunoSEQ multiplex PCR; TCRdb's table is partial and in-frame only. The profile shows some 96,000 clones, about 87% of them singletons. Per the germline V gene, CDR1 is MNHNS and CDR2 is SASEGT. Trimming stripped 3 bases from V and 1 base from J, with 6 bases between. CDR3 size: 13 residues. The record originates from a study of identifying expanded T cells in peripheral blood. Whole-study results and caveats: Technical replicates showed about 1.2 changed clones; roughly two weeks about 16.4; four weeks 19. Clone count variance between roughly 2-week samples rose with total template count.

Healthy donors had no documented immune events, such as infections, while sampled. The sequence was collected from a person aged 18 to 75 in good health. Sequenced input: blood. The chain links TRBV6-1 to TRBJ1-1, with D unresolved. The CDR3 region has the DNA TGTGCCAGCAGTGATACCGGGAACACTGAAGCTTTCTTT. Amino acid sequence: CASSDTGNTEAFF.